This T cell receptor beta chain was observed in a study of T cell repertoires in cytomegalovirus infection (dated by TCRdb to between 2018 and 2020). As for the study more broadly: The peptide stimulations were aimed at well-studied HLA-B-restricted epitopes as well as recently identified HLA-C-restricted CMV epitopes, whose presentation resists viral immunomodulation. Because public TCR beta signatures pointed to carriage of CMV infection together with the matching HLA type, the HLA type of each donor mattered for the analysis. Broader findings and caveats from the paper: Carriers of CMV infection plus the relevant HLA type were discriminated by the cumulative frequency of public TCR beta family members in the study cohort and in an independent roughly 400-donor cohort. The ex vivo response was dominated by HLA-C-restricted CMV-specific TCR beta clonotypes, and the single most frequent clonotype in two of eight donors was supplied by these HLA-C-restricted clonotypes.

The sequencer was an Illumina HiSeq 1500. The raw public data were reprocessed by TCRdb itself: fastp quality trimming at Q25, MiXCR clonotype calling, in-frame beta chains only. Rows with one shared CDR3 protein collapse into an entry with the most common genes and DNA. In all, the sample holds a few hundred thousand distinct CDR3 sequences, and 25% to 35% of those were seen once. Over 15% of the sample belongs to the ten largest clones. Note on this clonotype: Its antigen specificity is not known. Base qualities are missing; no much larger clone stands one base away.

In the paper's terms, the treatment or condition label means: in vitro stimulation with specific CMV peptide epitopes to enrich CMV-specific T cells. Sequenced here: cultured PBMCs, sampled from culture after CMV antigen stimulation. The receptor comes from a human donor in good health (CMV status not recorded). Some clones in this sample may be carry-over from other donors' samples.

The CDR3 here reads CSASAMRGGEKLFF. The bases are TGCAGTGCTAGTGCGATGAGGGGCGGTGAAAAACTGTTTTTT. The chain is encoded by TRBV20-1 joined to TRBJ1-4; tentative D gene TRBD1, with 5 bases matching. The germline V gene encodes CDR1 DFQATT and CDR2 SNEGSKA (reference sequence). There are 14 amino acids in the CDR3, from cysteine to phenylalanine inclusive. The DNA shown is the 42-base CDR3, in frame from base 1. The V and J ends are trimmed by 3 bases and 7 bases, leaving 15 bases between them.